Below are 24 T cell receptor beta chains sequenced from a single sample in a study of metastatic and nonmetastatic thyroid tumors. All patients reached thyroid surgery having received no treatment beforehand. MiXCR reprocessed the PCR reads for TCRdb. The sample records over 70,000 clones, 15% to 20% being singletons. The source material was blood. The receptors here all came from a female donor with papillary thyroid cancer or a benign thyroid nodule (not recorded which). Some clones in this sample may be carry-over from other donors' samples.

This chain links TRBV19 with TRBJ1-2; the match to TRBD1 covers 9 bases. V lost 4 bases to trimming and J lost 7 bases; unmatched junction nucleotides: 7. CDR1 and CDR2 (germline): LNHDA, SQIVND (reference sequence). This CDR3 contains 14 residues. This CDR3 reads CASSTRGQGSGYTF. The CDR3 coding sequence is TGTGCCAGTAGTACAAGGGGACAGGGCTCTGGCTACACCTTC.

This clone was detected a few times. This chain connects TRBV2 to TRBJ1-2, with 10 bases fitting TRBD1. CDR1 is SNHLY and CDR2 is FYNNEI in the germline V gene. Trimming took 7 bases from V and 7 from J; bases not matched to a gene: 6. The CDR3 is 13 residues long. In DNA, the CDR3 is TGTGCCAGCAATAGGGACAGGGGTATTGGCTACACCTTC. Protein sequence: CASNRDRGIGYTF.

This clone was recorded only once. The chain links TRBV7-9 to TRBJ2-2, with 7 nucleotides matching TRBD1. V was pared by 4 bases and J by 4 bases, with 6 bases of the junction left unmatched. CDR3 length: 15 amino acids. Germline V lookup: CDR1 SEHNR, CDR2 FQNEAQ (reference sequence). The CDR3, as DNA: TGTGCCAGCAGCTGGCCCGGGACAGTCACCGGGGAGCTGTTTTTT. Protein product: CASSWPGTVTGELFF.

CDR3 bases: TGCGCCAGCAGCTTGGGATTACAGGGAACCTATGGCTACACCTTC. This gives the protein CASSLGLQGTYGYTF. The chain carries TRBV5-1 and TRBJ1-2, with D possibly matching TRBD1 (6 bases). V was pared by 0 bases and J by 4 bases, with 13 bases between. CDR1 and CDR2 from the germline V gene are SGHRS and YFSETQ. This CDR3 region has 15 residues.

As concerns this clone: The junction differs from germline at one of its ends, possibly a read error. The chain has TRBV12-3 or TRBV12-4 and TRBJ2-7, with TRBD2 as a possible D gene (7 bases). The CDR3 spans 15 residues. DNA for the CDR3: TGTGCCAGCACCCTGGGGGCGGGAGTGCCCTACGATCAGTACTTC. It yields the protein CASTLGAGVPYDQYF.

This clone was seen repeatedly, ten times or more. V gene TRBV10-2 combines with J gene TRBJ2-3; the match to TRBD2 covers 9 bases. CDR1 WSHSY and CDR2 SAAADI come from the germline V gene. The CDR3 consists of 14 residues. J gave up 3 bases and V 6 bases, and 4 bases lay outside the gene matches. CDR3 sequence reads: CASSRTSGTDTQYF. The CDR3 region has the DNA TGCGCCAGCAGCCGAACTAGCGGGACAGATACGCAGTATTTT.

This clone occurred many times. The rearrangement joins TRBV29-1 to TRBJ2-1, with 14 bases matching TRBD2. This CDR3 is 14 amino acids long. Trimming cost V 4 bases and J 6 bases; bases outside gene matches: 2. Germline values: CDR1 SQVTM, CDR2 ANQGSEA. The CDR3 DNA sequence: TGCAGCGTTGTTGGGACTAGCGGGAGCAATGAGCAGTTCTTC. Translated: CSVVGTSGSNEQFF.

The V gene is TRBV7-2, the J gene TRBJ1-3, with D possibly matching TRBD1 (5 bases). V was cut by 5 bases and J by 0 bases, with 11 bases left in between. The CDR3 runs to 15 residues. Germline CDR1 is SGHTA and CDR2 is FQGNSA. This CDR3 is CASSTRQFSGNTIYF. DNA for the CDR3: TGTGCCAGCAGCACCCGACAGTTCTCTGGAAACACCATATATTTT.

The chain is built from TRBV20-1 and TRBJ2-5; either TRBD1 or TRBD2 may fit D (5 bases each). The CDR3 runs to 13 residues. V was shortened by 3 bases and J by 4 bases, with 12 bases between the two germline ends. CDR1 and CDR2 from the germline V gene are DFQATT and SNEGSKA (reference sequence). CDR3 nucleotides: TGCAGTGCTAGGTTGCCGGGGACAGAGACCCAGTACTTC. Residues: CSARLPGTETQYF.

This clone was seen repeatedly, ten times or more. The rearrangement links TRBV5-1 to TRBJ1-5; D gene ambiguous. This CDR3 has 14 residues. V lost 1 base and J lost 8, with 13 bases in between. CDR1 is SGHRS, CDR2 YFSETQ, per germline. The CDR3 DNA sequence: TGCGCCAGCAGCTTGAAGGGCGGGTTTGAGCCCCAGCATTTT. Translated, it gives CASSLKGGFEPQHF.

This clone has a handful of counts. The rearrangement links TRBV28 to TRBJ2-2; TRBD1 is a possible D gene (5 bases). V shed 6 bases and J shed 1 base, with 9 bases lying between them. The CDR3 extends over 14 amino acids. Germline assignment: CDR1 MDHEN and CDR2 SYDVKM. CDR3 loop: CASRDTGNTGELFF. The CDR3 nucleotides are TGTGCCAGCAGAGACACAGGGAACACCGGGGAGCTGTTTTTT.

This clone has just a few counts. The rearrangement links TRBV6-1 to TRBJ1-6; 8 nucleotides agree with TRBD1. From germline, CDR1 is MNHNS and CDR2 SASEGT. Losses at the gene ends were 6 bases for V and 8 bases for J; bases not matched to a gene: 9. The CDR3 has 15 residues. CDR3 residues: CASSLSGTGDSPLHF. The DNA of the CDR3 is TGTGCCAGCAGCCTCTCTGGGACAGGTGATTCACCCCTCCACTTT.

This clone was picked up many times. The chain recombines TRBV7-9 with TRBJ1-5; D is uncertain. Germline-derived CDR1 and CDR2 are SEHNR and FQNEAQ (reference sequence). Trimming took 2 bases from V and 1 from J, leaving 9 bases between them. CDR3 size: 15 residues. Here the CDR3 reads CASSLMEESNQPQHF. CDR3 nucleotide sequence: TGTGCCAGCAGCTTAATGGAGGAAAGCAATCAGCCCCAGCATTTT. Using reference TRBV7-9 and TRBJ1-5 for the parts outside the CDR3, the full variable domain is DTGVSQNPRHKITKRGQNVTFRCDPISEHNRLYWYRQTLGQGPEFLTYFQNEAQLEKSRLLSDRFSAERPKGSFSTLEIQRTEQGDSAMYLCASSLMEESNQPQHFGDGTRLSIL.

This clone was seen once. This chain connects TRBV27 to TRBJ2-4; D gene ambiguous. The CDR3 has 16 residues. V lost 6 bases, J lost 1 base, and 16 bases lay in between. Per the germline V gene, CDR1 is MNHEY and CDR2 is SMNVEV (reference sequence). CDR3 bases: TGTGCCAGCAGCCCGAAAGGATCCATGGCCAAAAACATTCAGTACTTC. Protein product: CASSPKGSMAKNIQYF.

This clone was detected ten times or more. The chain employs TRBV2 and TRBJ2-2; the D is unclear. The germline CDR1 and CDR2 sequences are SNHLY and FYNNEI. Deletions cut 3 bases from V and 0 bases from J, with 11 bases between. The CDR3 spans 16 residues. The chain's CDR3 is CASSDVQVSNTGELFF. In nucleotides, the CDR3 is TGTGCCAGCAGTGATGTGCAGGTGTCGAACACCGGGGAGCTGTTTTTT.

The genes are TRBV28 and TRBJ1-5, with 8 bases aligning to TRBD1. Germline V gene lookup returns CDR1 MDHEN and CDR2 SYDVKM. The ends lost 6 bases at V and 6 bases at J; junction bases unmatched: 10. This CDR3 spans 15 amino acids. For the CDR3, the DNA is TGTGCCAGCAGCCCGACAAGGACAGGGCCTCAGCCCCAGCATTTT. Residues: CASSPTRTGPQPQHF.

Many counts were recorded for this clone. J is TRBJ1-4 and V is TRBV11-1; 7 bases line up with TRBD1. Germline-derived CDR1 and CDR2 are SGHAT and FQDESV (reference sequence). With V trimmed by 0 bases and J by 5 bases, 6 bases remained unmatched. CDR3 size: 16 residues. CDR3 in amino acids: CASSLASPGGNEKLFF. The CDR3 nucleotides are TGTGCCAGCAGCTTAGCATCTCCAGGGGGAAATGAAAAACTGTTTTTT.

This clone was recorded at least ten times. This chain connects TRBV10-3 to TRBJ1-5; D is perhaps TRBD1 (5 bases). The CDR3 sequence is 13 residues long. CDR1 and CDR2 (germline): ENHRY, SYGVKD. The V and J ends lost 5 bases and 6 bases respectively, with 11 bases between them. The chain's CDR3 is CAISQGNSQPQHF. CDR3 DNA: TGTGCCATCAGTCAGGGAAACAGTCAGCCCCAGCATTTT.

This chain joins TRBV7-2 and TRBJ2-7; D is unclear. CDR1 is SGHTA, CDR2 FQGNSA, per germline. V lost 1 base and J lost 2, with 12 bases in between. This CDR3 is 15 amino acids long. The CDR3 DNA is TGTGCCAGCAGCTTAGGGATCGGTGGCACCTACGAGCAGTACTTC. It is translated as CASSLGIGGTYEQYF.

This clone was detected a few times. This CDR3 fails to terminate in the conserved phenylalanine or tryptophan, so it likely reflects a read error. This chain connects TRBV3-1 to TRBJ1-6, with a tentative D call TRBD1 (5 bases). Germline CDR1 is LGHDT and CDR2 is YNNKEL (reference sequence). V shed 6 bases and J shed 10 bases, with 19 bases lying between them. The CDR3 totals 15 residues. Here the CDR3 DNA reads TGTGCCAGCAGTCCAAACAAGGGGCGCCGGTCACCCCTCCACCTT. Residues: CASSPNKGRRSPLHL.

This clone was detected a few times. The junction departs from germline at one end; a sequencing error may be responsible. This sequence joins TRBV6-2 or TRBV6-3 and TRBJ2-1; D ambiguous. This CDR3 spans 11 amino acids. CDR1 MNHEY and CDR2 SVGEGT come from the germline V gene. The CDR3 loop reads CSSSPVMDQFF. CDR3 nucleotide sequence: TGTTCCAGCAGTCCGGTCATGGATCAGTTCTTC.

This clone was seen ten or more times. The rearrangement joins TRBV6-1 to TRBJ2-1, with a weak D call TRBD2 (5 bases). V shed 6 bases and J shed 1 base, with 10 bases lying between them. The CDR3 has 14 amino acids. CDR1 is MNHNS and CDR2 is SASEGT in the germline V gene. The CDR3 DNA sequence: TGTGCCAGCAGACTTAGCGTATCCTACAATGAGCAGTTCTTC. Residues: CASRLSVSYNEQFF.

The table lists this clone with a few counts. The rearrangement joins TRBV25-1 to TRBJ2-6; D is undetermined. CDR3 length: 15 residues. The germline V gene has CDR1 MGHDK and CDR2 SYGVNS. V was pared by 3 bases and J by 2 bases, with 8 bases between. The DNA of the CDR3 is TGTGCCAGCAGTGATAGTTATGCTGGGGCCAACGTCCTGACTTTC. It codes for CASSDSYAGANVLTF.

This clone was detected many times. This chain links TRBV6-2 or TRBV6-3 with TRBJ2-2; possibly TRBD2 for D (6 bases). CDR1 is MNHEY, CDR2 SVGEGT, per germline. This CDR3 region has 14 residues. V was pared by 6 bases and J by 6 bases, with 14 bases between. CDR3 residues: CASRLAGMPGELFF. Here the CDR3 DNA reads TGTGCCAGCAGACTAGCTGGTATGCCCGGGGAGCTGTTTTTT.